This T cell receptor beta chain was sequenced in a study of cytomegalovirus exposure and HLA in healthy donors. Study results and limitations: Across all donors, roughly uniform sequencing depth was an assumption of the presence/absence analyses.

Though nominally healthy at sampling, donors likely had unrecorded immune exposures. The study ran its PCR with 60 Vbeta and 13 Jbeta primers. Generated by immunoSEQ multiplex PCR, the TCRdb table keeps only in-frame clones and is missing some. There are under 200,000 clones in the sample; roughly 80% occur only once, and around 1% lies in the top ten. The V and J ends lost 3 bases and 0 bases respectively, with 14 bases between them. This CDR3 comprises 16 residues. Germline CDR1 reads KGHSH; CDR2 reads LQKENI. On this clone: Its antigen is not identified.

This receptor was taken from a man between 25 and 39 years old in good health and CMV-seronegative. The sequenced sample consisted of PBMCs. The V gene is TRBV18, the J gene TRBJ1-1, with D perhaps matching TRBD1 (5 bases). CDR3 nucleotides: TGTGCCAGCTCACCGCGACAGTCGCCATTGAACACTGAAGCTTTCTTT. It specifies CASSPRQSPLNTEAFF.